This T cell receptor beta chain was captured in a study of Ad26.COV2.S vaccination and SARS-CoV-2 variants. The overall study: Among those in the COV1001 Ad26.COV2.S trial arm was the donor. Ad26.COV2.S was injected intramuscularly once or twice, 56 days apart. Study results and limitations: There was reportedly substantial breadth in spike-specific CD8+ and CD4+ T cell responses after vaccination.

Concerning this clone: Its target is not known.

Specified treatment: approximately 18 received Ad26.COV2.S at low or high dose, single or two shots; roughly five received placebo; per-sample allocation not given. Sampling was done on day 63 after the first vaccine or placebo injection. This CDR3 region has 13 residues. V lost 5 bases to trimming and J lost 0 bases, with 7 bases between them. The germline CDR1 and CDR2 sequences are MDHEN and SYDVKM. Sequencing was performed with immunoSEQ multiplex PCR; in TCRdb, only in-frame clones are kept and a portion is missing. The data show approximately 410,000 clones, around 92% seen once. This TCR came from a person between 18 and 60 years old who received the Ad26.COV2.S COVID-19 vaccine or a placebo. The chain has TRBV28 and TRBJ1-1, with D hard to call. The source material was peripheral blood, sampled in a trial of Ad26.COV2.S vaccine versus placebo. CDR3 DNA sequence: TGTGCCAGCAGTCCGGACGTGAACACTGAAGCTTTCTTT. This encodes CASSPDVNTEAFF. The full variable domain, rest sourced from reference TRBV28 and TRBJ1-1, is DVKVTQSSRYLVKRTGEKVFLECVQDMDHENMFWYRQDPGLGLRLIYFSYDVKMKEKGDIPEGYSVSREKKERFSLILESASTNQTSMYLCASSPDVNTEAFFGQGTRLTVV.